The 21 T cell receptor beta chains listed next were all sequenced from one sample in a study of OX40 agonist ivuxolimab in advanced cancers. Assay: immunoSEQ multiplex PCR; the TCRdb copy retains only in-frame clones and omits some. The sample consists of 90,000 to 95,000 clones, roughly 86% of them appearing once. The sequencing used CD4+ or CD8+ T cells sorted from blood, collected in a trial of the OX40 agonist ivuxolimab. These receptors came from an adult with an advanced solid tumor such as melanoma, head and neck, liver or kidney cancer.

This clone appeared a few times. V gene TRBV18 combines with J gene TRBJ1-1; no clear D. V was trimmed by 0 bases and J by 3 bases, leaving 8 bases between them. Germline values: CDR1 KGHSH, CDR2 LQKENI. The CDR3 is made up of 14 amino acids. In DNA, the CDR3 is TGTGCCAGCTCACCACCGGGCGTCGACACTGAAGCTTTCTTT. Translated: CASSPPGVDTEAFF. The entire variable domain, with the rest obtained from reference TRBV18 and TRBJ1-1, is as follows: NAGVMQNPRHLVRRRGQEARLRCSPMKGHSHVYWYRQLPEEGLKFMVYLQKENIIDESGMPKERFSAEFPKEGPSILRIQQVVRGDSAAYFCASSPPGVDTEAFFGQGTRLTVV.

The chain uses TRBV5-5 and TRBJ2-1; tentatively, D is TRBD1 (6 bases). CDR3 length: 16 amino acids. In germline, CDR1 is SGHKS, CDR2 YYEKEE (reference sequence). Between the trimmed V and J ends, which lost 4 bases and 6 bases, there was a span of 20 bases. This chain's CDR3 is CASSLSTPDSGNEQFF. CDR3 bases: TGTGCCAGCAGCCTATCAACCCCGGACAGTGGCAATGAGCAGTTCTTC.

CDR3 coding DNA: TGTGCCGGCAGCTCGGGGACTAGCGGCCGCACAGATACGCAGTATTTT. Translating gives CAGSSGTSGRTDTQYF. This chain connects TRBV30 to TRBJ2-3, with TRBD2 matching over 11 bases. Per germline, CDR1 GTSNPN and CDR2 SVGIG (reference sequence). The V segment lost 8 bases and the J segment 1 base; nucleotides outside the gene matches: 11. The CDR3 length is 16 residues. Full variable domain (missing parts from reference TRBV30 and TRBJ2-3): SQTIHQWPATLVQPVGSPLSLECTVEGTSNPNLYWYRQAAGRGLQLLFYSVGIGQISSEVPQNLSASRPQDRQFILSSKKLLLSDSGFYLCAGSSGTSGRTDTQYFGPGTRLTVL.

The chain employs TRBV5-6 and TRBJ2-1; D gene uncertain. The CDR3 is 13 amino acids. V lost 1 base and J lost 8, with 10 bases in between. Germline V CDR1 and CDR2: SGHDT, YYEEEE. In DNA, the CDR3 is TGTGCCAGCAGCTTGAGTAGGGCCTATGAGCAGTTCTTC. This encodes CASSLSRAYEQFF.

V and J are TRBV7-9 and TRBJ1-2; D may be TRBD1 (5 bases). V lost 2 bases to trimming and J lost 8 bases, with 15 bases between them. Germline V gene data show CDR1 as SEHNR and CDR2 as FQNEAQ (reference sequence). This CDR3 region has 14 residues. In DNA form, the CDR3 reads TGTGCCAGCAGCTTAAGGGACCCTGTCTTGGGCTACACCTTC. Its translation: CASSLRDPVLGYTF.

The V call is TRBV4-3, the J call TRBJ1-2; D gene uncertain. Germline V lookup: CDR1 LGHNA, CDR2 YSLEER. The CDR3 length is 16 residues. Trimming removed 0 bases at V and 2 bases at J, with 13 bases between. Written as DNA, the CDR3 is TGCGCCAGCAGCCAAGATGTAATAGGCAGGAACTATGGCTACACCTTC. Amino acid sequence: CASSQDVIGRNYGYTF.

This chain joins TRBV27 and TRBJ2-1; perhaps TRBD1 as D (5 bases). The V gene lost 8 bases and the J gene lost 7 bases, with 18 bases spanning the gap. This CDR3 has 14 residues. Germline values: CDR1 MNHEY, CDR2 SMNVEV (reference sequence). CDR3 sequence (DNA): TGTGCCAGCTCCACTGGGCAGGGATGGAATGAGCAGTTCTTC. It codes for CASSTGQGWNEQFF.

This sequence joins TRBV10-1 and TRBJ2-1; 7 bases map to TRBD2. Looked up from germline, CDR1 is WNHNN and CDR2 is SYGVQD (reference sequence). The CDR3 covers 14 residues. J gave up 8 bases and V 0 bases, and 4 bases lay outside the gene matches. The chain's CDR3 is CASSESGRGYEQFF. CDR3 coding DNA: TGCGCCAGCAGTGAGTCAGGGAGGGGTTATGAGCAGTTCTTC.

This sequence joins TRBV5-6 and TRBJ2-1; D uncertain. Trimming removed 2 bases from V and 8 bases from J, with 8 bases in between. CDR3 length equals 12 residues. CDR1 is SGHDT and CDR2 is YYEEEE in the germline V gene. CDR3 in amino acids: CASSLTRDEQFF. The CDR3 coding sequence is TGTGCCAGCAGCTTAACAAGAGATGAGCAGTTCTTC.

This clone was recorded a few times. The V and J genes are TRBV4-3 and TRBJ1-2; D is possibly TRBD1 (6 bases). Germline CDR1 and CDR2: LGHNA and YSLEER. Trimming shortened V by 0 bases and J by 4 bases, and 12 bases separated the two germline ends. The CDR3 length is 15 residues. CDR3 amino acids: CASSQETGLSYGYTF. The DNA for the CDR3 is TGCGCCAGCAGCCAAGAGACAGGCCTCAGCTATGGCTACACCTTC.

The chain recombines TRBV5-1 with TRBJ2-5; a possible D gene is TRBD2 (5 bases). In germline, CDR1 is SGHRS, CDR2 YFSETQ. This CDR3 is 14 amino acids long. The germline V and J ends were trimmed by 0 bases and 5 bases, with 11 bases remaining between them. The CDR3 spells CASSLGGPEETQYF. The CDR3 DNA reads TGCGCCAGCAGCTTGGGAGGGCCGGAGGAGACCCAGTACTTC.

V is TRBV7-9 and J is TRBJ1-2; D remains ambiguous. The CDR3 length is 15 residues. Between the trimmed V and J ends, which lost 4 bases and 0 bases, there was a span of 12 bases. Germline CDR1 and CDR2: SEHNR and FQNEAQ (reference sequence). The CDR3 here is CASSSLHSTNYGYTF. The CDR3 DNA sequence: TGTGCCAGCAGCTCGCTACACAGTACTAACTATGGCTACACCTTC.

This clone has just a few counts. The genes are TRBV5-1 and TRBJ2-1; D gene uncertain. Germline values: CDR1 SGHRS, CDR2 YFSETQ. The V end was cut by 1 base, the J end by 8 bases, with 10 bases between. The CDR3 sequence is 13 residues long. CDR3 DNA: TGCGCCAGCAGCTTGTTTTTAGAGGATGAGCAGTTCTTC. Protein product: CASSLFLEDEQFF. The full variable domain, in which reference TRBV5-1 and TRBJ2-1 provide the parts outside the CDR3, is KAGVTQTPRYLIKTRGQQVTLSCSPISGHRSVSWYQQTPGQGLQFLFEYFSETQRNKGNFPGRFSGRQFSNSRSEMNVSTLELGDSALYLCASSLFLEDEQFFGPGTRLTVL.

The CDR3 nucleotides are TGTGCCAGCAGTTACGGCGGGGAGATCGAGGCCGAGCAGTACTTC. Amino acids: CASSYGGEIEAEQYF. V gene TRBV6-9 combines with J gene TRBJ2-7, with a tentative D call TRBD2 (6 bases). CDR1 and CDR2 from the germline V gene are MNHGY and SVAAGI. The CDR3 totals 15 residues. The germline V and J ends were trimmed by 3 bases and 6 bases, with 18 bases remaining between them.

The chain combines TRBV28 with TRBJ1-2, with 9 bases identical to TRBD1. Germline loops: CDR1 MDHEN, CDR2 SYDVKM. V lost 4 bases to trimming and J lost 8 bases; unmatched junction nucleotides: 8. The CDR3 sequence is 14 residues long. CDR3 coding DNA: TGTGCCAGCAGTTCGGGCGGGACAGGGTTCGGCTACACCTTC. Translated: CASSSGGTGFGYTF.

The genes are TRBV10-3 and TRBJ2-4; D may be TRBD1 (5 bases). Germline lookup yields CDR1 ENHRY and CDR2 SYGVKD. Trimming left V 2 bases short and J 6 bases short, with 11 bases between. This CDR3 has 14 amino acids. This chain's CDR3 is CAISEGASGNIQYF. Here the CDR3 DNA reads TGTGCCATCAGTGAGGGGGCGAGTGGAAACATTCAGTACTTC.

The sample holds one count of this clone. The V gene is TRBV5-1, the J gene TRBJ1-2; no clear D. Looked up from germline, CDR1 is SGHRS and CDR2 is YFSETQ. The CDR3 has 14 residues. V lost 0 bases and J 7 bases, leaving 13 bases between the germline ends. The CDR3 sequence: CASSLAEGNFGYTF. The CDR3 bases are TGCGCCAGCAGCTTGGCCGAAGGGAATTTTGGCTACACCTTC. The full variable domain, with the rest looked up from reference TRBV5-1 and TRBJ1-2, is KAGVTQTPRYLIKTRGQQVTLSCSPISGHRSVSWYQQTPGQGLQFLFEYFSETQRNKGNFPGRFSGRQFSNSRSEMNVSTLELGDSALYLCASSLAEGNFGYTFGSGTRLTVV.

The V gene is TRBV5-6, the J gene TRBJ2-5, with a possible D match to TRBD2 (6 bases). Looked up from germline, CDR1 is SGHDT and CDR2 is YYEEEE. This CDR3 has 15 amino acids. The germline V and J ends were trimmed by 2 bases and 1 base, with 12 bases remaining between them. Written as DNA, the CDR3 is TGTGCCAGCAGCTTATACGGGACTTCCCAAGAGACCCAGTACTTC. Residues: CASSLYGTSQETQYF.

The chain couples TRBV25-1 to TRBJ2-4; maybe TRBD2 (5 bases). Per the germline V gene, CDR1 is MGHDK and CDR2 is SYGVNS. V was trimmed by 3 bases and J by 0 bases, leaving 15 bases between them. The CDR3 is 17 amino acids. CDR3 bases: TGTGCCAGCAGTGAGGCCCGCTCGGGGATAGCCAAAAACATTCAGTACTTC. Translated, it gives CASSEARSGIAKNIQYF. The full variable domain, in which reference TRBV25-1 and TRBJ2-4 provide the parts outside the CDR3, is EADIYQTPRYLVIGTGKKITLECSQTMGHDKMYWYQQDPGMELHLIHYSYGVNSTEKGDLSSESTVSRIRTEHFPLTLESARPSHTSQYLCASSEARSGIAKNIQYFGAGTRLSVL.

In its sample, this clone ranks as medium-sized. The chain recombines TRBV6-5 with TRBJ2-7; tentative D call: TRBD1 (6 bases). Trimming shortened V by 4 bases and J by 0 bases, and 13 bases separated the two germline ends. Germline V gene lookup returns CDR1 MNHEY and CDR2 SVGAGI. The CDR3 is 15 amino acids. CDR3 sequence reads: CASSWRQGYSYEQYF. In nucleotides, the CDR3 is TGTGCCAGCAGTTGGAGGCAGGGGTACTCCTACGAGCAGTACTTC.

V gene TRBV5-1 combines with J gene TRBJ1-4; no firm D call. The CDR3 has 13 amino acids. The V and J ends lost 0 bases and 5 bases respectively, with 5 bases between them. Germline-derived CDR1 and CDR2 are SGHRS and YFSETQ. CDR3: CASSLVRNEKLFF. Here the CDR3 DNA reads TGCGCCAGCAGCTTGGTCAGAAATGAAAAACTGTTTTTT.